This T cell receptor beta chain was captured by sequencing in a study of OX40 agonist ivuxolimab in advanced cancers. Findings of the study overall: There were, on average, more expanded clones in CD8+ T cells than in CD4+. Clones of CD4+ and CD8+ blood T cells grew by week 6 at doses of 0.1 to 3.0 mg/kg.

The CDR3 spans 15 residues. CDR1 and CDR2 (germline): SGDLS, YYNGEE. Trimming pared 0 bases from V and 6 bases from J, leaving 16 bases between. Generated by immunoSEQ multiplex PCR, the TCRdb table keeps only in-frame clones and is missing some. The table lists over 50,000 clones, around nine tenths of them singletons. Details on this clone: Its antigen is unknown.

This material consisted of CD4+ or CD8+ T cells sorted from blood, taken in a trial of the OX40 agonist ivuxolimab. The gene calls are TRBV9 and TRBJ2-7; maybe TRBD2 (6 bases). This TCR was sampled from an adult with an advanced solid tumor such as melanoma, head and neck, liver or kidney cancer. CDR3 loop: CASSVVAGRGGEQYF. In DNA form, the CDR3 reads TGTGCCAGCAGCGTAGTGGCGGGCCGGGGAGGCGAGCAGTACTTC.